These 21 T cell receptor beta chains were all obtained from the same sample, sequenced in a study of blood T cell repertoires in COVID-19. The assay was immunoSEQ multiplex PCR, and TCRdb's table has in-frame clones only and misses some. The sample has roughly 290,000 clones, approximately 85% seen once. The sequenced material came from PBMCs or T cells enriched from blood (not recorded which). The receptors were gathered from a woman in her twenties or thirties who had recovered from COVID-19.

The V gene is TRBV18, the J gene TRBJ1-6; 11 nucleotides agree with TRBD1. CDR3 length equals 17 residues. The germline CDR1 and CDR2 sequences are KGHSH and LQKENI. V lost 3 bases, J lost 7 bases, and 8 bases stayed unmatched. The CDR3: CASSPLYRDRGNSPLHF. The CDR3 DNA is TGTGCCAGCTCACCGTTGTACCGGGACAGGGGGAATTCACCCCTCCACTTT.

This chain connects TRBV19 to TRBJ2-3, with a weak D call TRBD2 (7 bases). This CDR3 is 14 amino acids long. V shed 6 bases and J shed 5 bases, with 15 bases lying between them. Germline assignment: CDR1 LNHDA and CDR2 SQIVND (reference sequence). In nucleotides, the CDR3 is TGTGCCAGTAGCCGGGGGCGGGAGCGAGATACGCAGTATTTT. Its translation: CASSRGRERDTQYF.

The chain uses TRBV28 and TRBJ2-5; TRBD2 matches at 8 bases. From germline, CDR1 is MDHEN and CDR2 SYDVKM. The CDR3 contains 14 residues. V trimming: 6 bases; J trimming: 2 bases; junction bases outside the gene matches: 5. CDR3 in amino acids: CASSRGGLQETQYF. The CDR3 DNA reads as TGTGCCAGCAGCCGCGGGGGGCTACAAGAGACCCAGTACTTC. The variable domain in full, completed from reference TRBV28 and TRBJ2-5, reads DVKVTQSSRYLVKRTGEKVFLECVQDMDHENMFWYRQDPGLGLRLIYFSYDVKMKEKGDIPEGYSVSREKKERFSLILESASTNQTSMYLCASSRGGLQETQYFGPGTRLLVL.

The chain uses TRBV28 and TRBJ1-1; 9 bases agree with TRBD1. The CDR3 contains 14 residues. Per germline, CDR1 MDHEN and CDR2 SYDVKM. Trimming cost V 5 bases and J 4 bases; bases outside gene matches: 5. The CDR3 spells CASSAGTGFTEAFF. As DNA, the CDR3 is TGTGCCAGCAGTGCCGGGACAGGGTTCACTGAAGCTTTCTTT.

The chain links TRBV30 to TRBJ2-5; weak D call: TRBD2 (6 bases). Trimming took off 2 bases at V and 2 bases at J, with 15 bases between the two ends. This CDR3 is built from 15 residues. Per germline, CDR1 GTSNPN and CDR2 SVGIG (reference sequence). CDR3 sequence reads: CAWSPYSGTQETQYF. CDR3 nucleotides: TGTGCCTGGAGTCCCTATTCCGGGACTCAAGAGACCCAGTACTTC. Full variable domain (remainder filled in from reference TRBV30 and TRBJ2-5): SQTIHQWPATLVQPVGSPLSLECTVEGTSNPNLYWYRQAAGRGLQLLFYSVGIGQISSEVPQNLSASRPQDRQFILSSKKLLLSDSGFYLCAWSPYSGTQETQYFGPGTRLLVL.

CDR3 region: CAWTGTTGGTQYF. The CDR3 bases are TGTGCCTGGACCGGGACTACCGGTGGGACGCAGTATTTT. The chain recombines TRBV30 with TRBJ2-3; 7 bases line up with TRBD2. The CDR3 is 13 residues long. After removal of 4 bases from V and 9 bases from J, the junction contained 10 bases not matched to a gene. Germline CDR1 GTSNPN, CDR2 SVGIG (reference sequence).

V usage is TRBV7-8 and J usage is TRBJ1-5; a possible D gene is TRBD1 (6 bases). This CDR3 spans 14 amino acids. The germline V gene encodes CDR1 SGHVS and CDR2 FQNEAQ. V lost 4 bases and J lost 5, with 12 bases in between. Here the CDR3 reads CASSSDSSYQPQHF. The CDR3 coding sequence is TGTGCCAGCAGCTCGGACAGTTCCTATCAGCCCCAGCATTTT.

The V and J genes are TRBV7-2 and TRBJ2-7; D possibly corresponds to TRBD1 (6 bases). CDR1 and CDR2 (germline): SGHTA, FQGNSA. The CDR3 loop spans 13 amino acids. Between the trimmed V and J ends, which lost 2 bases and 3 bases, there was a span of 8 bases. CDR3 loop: CASSLTGFYEQYF. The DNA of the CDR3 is TGTGCCAGCAGCTTAACAGGGTTCTACGAGCAGTACTTC.

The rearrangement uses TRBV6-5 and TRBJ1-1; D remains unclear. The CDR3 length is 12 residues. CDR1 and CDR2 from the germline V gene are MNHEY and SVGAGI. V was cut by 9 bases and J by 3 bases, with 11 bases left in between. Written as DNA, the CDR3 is TGTGCCAGTCAAAGAGGTGACACTGAAGCTTTCTTT. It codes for CASQRGDTEAFF.

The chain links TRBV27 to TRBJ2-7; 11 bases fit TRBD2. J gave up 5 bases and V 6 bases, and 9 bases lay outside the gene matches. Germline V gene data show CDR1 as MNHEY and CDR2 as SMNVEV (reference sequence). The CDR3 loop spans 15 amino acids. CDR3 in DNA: TGTGCCAGCAGGACTAGCGGGACGAAGCCCGACGAGCAGTACTTC. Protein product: CASRTSGTKPDEQYF.

CDR3 sequence (DNA): TGTGCCAGCAGCTTTAACGGAGATAATTCACCCCTCCACTTT. This translates into CASSFNGDNSPLHF. The V gene is TRBV7-2, the J gene TRBJ1-6; D is uncertain. The V end lost 3 bases, the J end lost 5 bases, and 8 bases lay between the germline ends. Germline-derived CDR1 and CDR2 are SGHTA and FQGNSA. This CDR3 comprises 14 residues.

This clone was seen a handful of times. Here the CDR3 reads CASSPQDRGRNTGELFF. The CDR3 bases are TGTGCCAGCAGCCCCCAAGACAGGGGTCGTAACACCGGGGAGCTGTTTTTT. The chain employs TRBV13 and TRBJ2-2; 8 nucleotides agree with TRBD1. Germline trimming cut 5 bases from V and 2 bases from J; bases unmatched to any gene: 10. Germline V gives CDR1 PRHDT, CDR2 FYEKMQ (reference sequence). CDR3 length: 17 amino acids.

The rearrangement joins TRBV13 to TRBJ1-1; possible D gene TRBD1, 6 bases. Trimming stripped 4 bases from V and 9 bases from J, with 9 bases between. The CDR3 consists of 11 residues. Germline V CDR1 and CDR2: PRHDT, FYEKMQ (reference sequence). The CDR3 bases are TGTGCCAGCAGCTCCGGACAGAAAGCTTTCTTT. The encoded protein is CASSSGQKAFF.

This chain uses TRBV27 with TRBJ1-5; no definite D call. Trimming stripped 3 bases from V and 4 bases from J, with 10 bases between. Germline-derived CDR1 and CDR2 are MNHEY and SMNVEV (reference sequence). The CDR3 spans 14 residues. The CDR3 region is CASSLGSLNQPQHF. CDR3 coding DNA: TGTGCCAGCAGTTTGGGGAGCCTGAATCAGCCCCAGCATTTT.

CDR3 nucleotides: TGTGCCTGGAGCCCCTTAGGGCGGGAAATCGGCAATGAGCAGTTCTTC. It specifies CAWSPLGREIGNEQFF. This sequence joins TRBV30 and TRBJ2-1, with a possible D match to TRBD2 (6 bases). Per the germline V gene, CDR1 is GTSNPN and CDR2 is SVGIG (reference sequence). Between the trimmed V and J ends, which lost 3 bases and 6 bases, there was a span of 21 bases. The CDR3 length is 16 residues. The full variable domain, its missing parts supplied by reference TRBV30 and TRBJ2-1, is SQTIHQWPATLVQPVGSPLSLECTVEGTSNPNLYWYRQAAGRGLQLLFYSVGIGQISSEVPQNLSASRPQDRQFILSSKKLLLSDSGFYLCAWSPLGREIGNEQFFGPGTRLTVL.

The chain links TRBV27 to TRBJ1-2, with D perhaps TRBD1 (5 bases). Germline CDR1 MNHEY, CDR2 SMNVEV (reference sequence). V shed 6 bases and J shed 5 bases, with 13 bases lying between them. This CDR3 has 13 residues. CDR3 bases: TGTGCCAGCAGCCCTTCAACAGGTTATGGCTACACCTTC. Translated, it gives CASSPSTGYGYTF.

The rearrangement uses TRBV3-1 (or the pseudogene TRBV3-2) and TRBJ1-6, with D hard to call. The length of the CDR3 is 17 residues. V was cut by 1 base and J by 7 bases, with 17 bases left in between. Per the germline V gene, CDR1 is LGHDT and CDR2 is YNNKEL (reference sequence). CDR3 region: CASSQVIGPDRNSPLHF. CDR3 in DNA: TGTGCCAGCAGCCAAGTAATTGGGCCAGACCGGAATTCACCCCTCCACTTT.

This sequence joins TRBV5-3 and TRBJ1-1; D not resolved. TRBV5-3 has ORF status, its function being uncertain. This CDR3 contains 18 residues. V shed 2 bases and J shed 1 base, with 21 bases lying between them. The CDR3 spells CARSLRIRGFRGNTEAFF. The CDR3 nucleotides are TGTGCCAGAAGCTTACGAATCCGCGGGTTTCGGGGGAACACTGAAGCTTTCTTT.

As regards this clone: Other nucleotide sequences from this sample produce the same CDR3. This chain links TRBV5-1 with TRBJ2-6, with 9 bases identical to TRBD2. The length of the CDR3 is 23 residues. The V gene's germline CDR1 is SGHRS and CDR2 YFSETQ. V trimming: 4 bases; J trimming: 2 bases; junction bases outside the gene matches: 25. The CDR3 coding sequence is TGCGCCAGCAGCCTCATAAGTCCGAACTCAATACTCGCGGGGGGGACTGGGGCCAACGTCCTGACTTTC. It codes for CASSLISPNSILAGGTGANVLTF. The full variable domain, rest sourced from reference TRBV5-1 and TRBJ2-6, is KAGVTQTPRYLIKTRGQQVTLSCSPISGHRSVSWYQQTPGQGLQFLFEYFSETQRNKGNFPGRFSGRQFSNSRSEMNVSTLELGDSALYLCASSLISPNSILAGGTGANVLTFGAGSRLTVL.

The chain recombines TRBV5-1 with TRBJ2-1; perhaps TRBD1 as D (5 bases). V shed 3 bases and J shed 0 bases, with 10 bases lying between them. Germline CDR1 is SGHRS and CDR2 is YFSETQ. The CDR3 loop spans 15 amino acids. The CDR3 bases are TGCGCCAGCAGCTGGGGCTCGAGCTCCTACAATGAGCAGTTCTTC. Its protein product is CASSWGSSSYNEQFF.

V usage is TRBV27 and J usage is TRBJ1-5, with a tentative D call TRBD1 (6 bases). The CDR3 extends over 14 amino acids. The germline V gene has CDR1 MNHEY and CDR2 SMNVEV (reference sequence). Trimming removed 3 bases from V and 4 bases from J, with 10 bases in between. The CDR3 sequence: CASSFAGVNQPQHF. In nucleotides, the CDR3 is TGTGCCAGCAGTTTTGCAGGGGTGAATCAGCCCCAGCATTTT.